The rows below give T cell receptor beta chains drawn from one sample of a study of shared clonotypes between healthy human individuals. Produced via immunoSEQ multiplex PCR; TCRdb's table is partial and in-frame only. The repertoire holds approximately 980,000 clones, with over 75% as singletons. Sequenced: memory CD4+ T cells sorted from blood. The source is a man aged 18 to 29 in good health. CDR3s include the opening cysteine and the closing phenylalanine or tryptophan. A D gene is named only where the DNA matches it firmly. Clone size is not always given. Where it is, it says once, few, many or a class for expanded clones.

V: TRBV5-4
J: TRBJ1-2
D: TRBD1
size: NA
DNA: TGTGCCAGCAGCTTGGAAGGGACAGGGCCCTATGGCTACACCTTC
CDR3: CASSLEGTGPYGYTF

V: TRBV5-1
J: TRBJ1-3
D: NA
size: NA
DNA: TGCGCCAGCAGCTTGGAATCGGGTTCTGGAAACACCATATATTTT
CDR3: CASSLESGSGNTIYF

V: TRBV5-1
J: TRBJ2-1
D: NA
size: once
DNA: TGCGCCAGCAGCGTGGACGAGAGGGGGTACAATGAGCAGTTCTTC
CDR3: CASSVDERGYNEQFF

V: TRBV4-3
J: TRBJ1-2
D: TRBD1
size: NA
DNA: TGCGCCAGCAGCCAAGATTGGACAGGAGACTATGGCTACACCTTC
CDR3: CASSQDWTGDYGYTF

V: TRBV19
J: TRBJ1-5
D: NA
size: few
DNA: TGTGCCAGTAGTCTGACGCTGGATAGCAATCAGCCCCAGCATTTT
CDR3: CASSLTLDSNQPQHF

V: TRBV5-1
J: TRBJ2-7
D: NA
size: NA
DNA: TGCGCCAGCAGCCACCGCTCCGCAGGGGGGTTCTCCTACGAGCAGTACTTC
CDR3: CASSHRSAGGFSYEQYF

V: TRBV29-1
J: TRBJ1-2
D: NA
size: NA
DNA: TGCAGCGTCACCCCCGGGGATAACTATGGCTACACCTTC
CDR3: CSVTPGDNYGYTF

V: TRBV7-9
J: TRBJ2-1
D: NA
size: NA
DNA: TGTGCCAGCAGCTTAGTGACTTTATACAATGAGCAGTTCTTC
CDR3: CASSLVTLYNEQFF

V: TRBV7-9
J: TRBJ2-1
D: NA
size: NA
DNA: TGTGCCAGCAGCTTGCAGGGCCCGGGTAATGAGCAGTTCTTC
CDR3: CASSLQGPGNEQFF

V: TRBV7-9
J: TRBJ2-7
D: TRBD1
size: once
DNA: TGTGCCAGCAGCACACGGACAGGGGTCTCGTACGAGCAGTACTTC
CDR3: CASSTRTGVSYEQYF

V: TRBV7-2
J: TRBJ2-2
D: NA
size: NA
DNA: TGTGCCAGCAGACGGACCGGGACGAATACCGGGGAGCTGTTTTTT
CDR3: CASRRTGTNTGELFF

V: TRBV4-3
J: TRBJ2-3
D: NA
size: NA
DNA: TGCGCCAGCAGCCTCACTTCCTCGGTCACAGATACGCAGTATTTT
CDR3: CASSLTSSVTDTQYF

V: TRBV7-9
J: TRBJ1-4
D: NA
size: NA
DNA: TGTGCCAGCAGCTATACCGGGACATCGAATGAAAAACTGTTTTTT
CDR3: CASSYTGTSNEKLFF

V: TRBV5-1
J: TRBJ1-1
D: NA
size: once
DNA: TGCGCCAGCAGCTTGGAGGCGGGGGCGATAAACACTGAAGCTTTCTTT
CDR3: CASSLEAGAINTEAFF

V: TRBV18
J: TRBJ2-2
D: NA
size: NA
DNA: TGTGCCAGCTCACCAGAGGTTACCGGGGAGCTGTTTTTT
CDR3: CASSPEVTGELFF

V: TRBV19
J: TRBJ2-2
D: TRBD1
size: NA
DNA: TGTGCCAGTAGGGAGACAGGGAAGACCGGGGAGCTGTTTTTT
CDR3: CASRETGKTGELFF

V: TRBV5-1
J: TRBJ1-4
D: NA
size: NA
DNA: TGCGCCAGAAATCGGGGCAGCGAAGGTGAAAAACTGTTTTTT
CDR3: CARNRGSEGEKLFF

V: TRBV19
J: TRBJ1-5
D: NA
size: few
DNA: TGTGCCAGTAGCCTACAGGGTGTTGTCAATCAGCCCCAGCATTTT
CDR3: CASSLQGVVNQPQHF

V: TRBV7-2
J: TRBJ2-3
D: NA
size: NA
DNA: TGTGCCAGCAGTCCTAACTTGGGGGATACGCAGTATTTT
CDR3: CASSPNLGDTQYF

V: TRBV19
J: TRBJ2-7
D: NA
size: NA
DNA: TGTGCCAGTAGTGTACAACTGGGGATTTTCTACGAGCAGTACTTC
CDR3: CASSVQLGIFYEQYF

V: TRBV19
J: TRBJ2-7
D: NA
size: NA
DNA: TGTGCCAGTAGTGTTAGCCTCAACTCCTACGAGCAGTACTTC
CDR3: CASSVSLNSYEQYF

V: TRBV5-1
J: TRBJ1-1
D: NA
size: NA
DNA: TGCGCCAGCAGCTTGGACCCGAGCACTGAAGCTTTCTTT
CDR3: CASSLDPSTEAFF

V: TRBV7-2
J: TRBJ1-2
D: NA
size: few
DNA: TGTGCCAGCAGCCCGAGGACAGACAACTATGGCTACACCTTC
CDR3: CASSPRTDNYGYTF

V: TRBV5-1
J: TRBJ2-3
D: NA
size: NA
DNA: TGCGCCAGCAGCTTGGGTGGCGCGGGGCGGGCAGATACGCAGTATTTT
CDR3: CASSLGGAGRADTQYF

V: TRBV4-1
J: TRBJ2-5
D: TRBD1
size: NA
DNA: TGCGCCAGCAGCCCCGACAGGGGCCGGGAGACCCAGTACTTC
CDR3: CASSPDRGRETQYF

V: TRBV7-8
J: TRBJ2-7
D: TRBD1
size: NA
DNA: TGTGCCAGCAGCTTAGTGGCGGGACAGGTCCTCAACGAGCAGTACTTC
CDR3: CASSLVAGQVLNEQYF

V: TRBV4-3
J: TRBJ1-4
D: NA
size: NA
DNA: TGCGCCAGCAGCCAAAAAAACCCAAGGCGGTTCGGGAATGAAAAACTGTTTTTT
CDR3: CASSQKNPRRFGNEKLFF

V: TRBV6-1
J: TRBJ1-2
D: TRBD1
size: NA
DNA: TGTGCCAGCAGGGACGGACAGGGGGGGTATGGCTACACCTTC
CDR3: CASRDGQGGYGYTF

V: TRBV4-2
J: TRBJ2-3
D: NA
size: NA
DNA: TGTGCCAGCAGCCAAGATCTACTAGTAGGAGATACGCAGTATTTT
CDR3: CASSQDLLVGDTQYF

V: TRBV4-3
J: TRBJ2-7
D: NA
size: few
DNA: TGCGCCACTTATACGATCTACGAGCAGTACTTC
CDR3: CATYTIYEQYF

V: TRBV20-1
J: TRBJ2-1
D: NA
size: NA
DNA: TGCAGTGCTGCGCCGGGAAATGAGCAGTTCTTC
CDR3: CSAAPGNEQFF

V: TRBV7-9
J: TRBJ1-4
D: TRBD1
size: NA
DNA: TGTGCCAGCAGTGCTGACAGGGGTAGTGAAAAACTGTTTTTT
CDR3: CASSADRGSEKLFF

V: TRBV7-2
J: TRBJ1-1
D: TRBD1
size: NA
DNA: TGTGCCAGCAGCCCACATGGGCAGGGGGCGTTAACTTTCTTT
CDR3: CASSPHGQGALTFF

V: TRBV10-3
J: TRBJ1-1
D: NA
size: NA
DNA: TGTGCCACCGCATCAACGGGAGTGAACACTGAAGCTTTCTTT
CDR3: CATASTGVNTEAFF

V: TRBV5-4
J: TRBJ2-3
D: TRBD1
size: NA
DNA: TGTGCCAGCAGCTCAGAAGGGGACAGGGTTTACCGTACGCAGTATTTT
CDR3: CASSSEGDRVYRTQYF

V: TRBV4-1
J: TRBJ2-7
D: TRBD2
size: NA
DNA: TGCGCCAGCAGCCAAGCGGGAGGGCGGACCTACGAGCAGTACTTC
CDR3: CASSQAGGRTYEQYF

V: TRBV7-3
J: TRBJ1-1
D: NA
size: few
DNA: TGTGCCAGCAGCTTAGGATACGACACTGAAGCTTTCTTT
CDR3: CASSLGYDTEAFF

V: TRBV13
J: TRBJ1-3
D: NA
size: NA
DNA: TGTGCCAGCAGCTTAGTAAATCCTCATCCGTCGGGAAACACCATATATTTT
CDR3: CASSLVNPHPSGNTIYF

V: TRBV10-2
J: TRBJ2-1
D: TRBD2
size: NA
DNA: TGCGCCAGCGCGCCAGCGGGAGGGTACAATGAGCAGTTCTTC
CDR3: CASAPAGGYNEQFF